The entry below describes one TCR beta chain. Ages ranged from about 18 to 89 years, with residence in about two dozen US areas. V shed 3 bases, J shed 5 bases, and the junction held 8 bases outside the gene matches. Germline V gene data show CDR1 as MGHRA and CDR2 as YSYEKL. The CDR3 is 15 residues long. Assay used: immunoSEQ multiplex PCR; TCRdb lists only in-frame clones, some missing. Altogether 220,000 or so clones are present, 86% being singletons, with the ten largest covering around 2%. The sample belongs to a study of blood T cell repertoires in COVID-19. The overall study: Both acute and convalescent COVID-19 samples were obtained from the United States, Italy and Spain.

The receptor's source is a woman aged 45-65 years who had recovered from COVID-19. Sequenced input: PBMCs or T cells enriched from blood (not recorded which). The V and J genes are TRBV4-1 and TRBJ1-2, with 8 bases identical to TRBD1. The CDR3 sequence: CASSQVGQGRYGYTF. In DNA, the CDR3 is TGCGCCAGCAGCCAGGTCGGACAGGGCCGTTATGGCTACACCTTC.